The rows below give T cell receptor beta chains drawn from one sample of a study of blood T cell repertoires in COVID-19. Assay: immunoSEQ multiplex PCR; the TCRdb copy retains only in-frame clones and omits some. In the table there are just over 95,000 clones, roughly 82% of which are singletons. The specimen sequenced was peripheral blood. The origin of the receptors is a man aged 80 or over with acute or convalescent COVID-19. Both conserved end residues are part of each CDR3. The D gene is left open where the match is weak. A clone size is listed for some rows: how often the clone was seen (once, few, many), or a class if it is expanded.

cdr3_aa cdr3_nt v_call clone_size d_call j_call
CAWSVRGQFTEAFF TGTGCCTGGAGTGTCAGGGGGCAATTCACTGAAGCTTTCTTT TRBV30 . TRBD1 TRBJ1-1
CASSKRGTLTGELFF TGTGCCAGCAGCAAACGGGGGACCCTTACCGGGGAGCTGTTTTTT TRBV7-2 few . TRBJ2-2
CASTHRDNTGELFF TGTGCCAGCACCCACAGGGATAACACCGGGGAGCTGTTTTTT TRBV5-7 . . TRBJ2-2
CASTTGETQYF TGTGCCAGCACCACAGGAGAGACCCAGTACTTC TRBV12-3/TRBV12-4 . . TRBJ2-5
CASSESRGNSPLHF TGTGCCAGCAGTGAATCCCGGGGTAATTCACCCCTCCACTTT TRBV25-1 . . TRBJ1-6
CASSPYTGDEKLFF TGTGCCAGCAGCCCTTACACAGGGGATGAAAAACTGTTTTTT TRBV3-1/TRBV3-2 . TRBD1 TRBJ1-4
CASPLLVAGIGNEQFF TGTGCCAGCCCCCTACTAGTAGCGGGGATCGGAAATGAGCAGTTCTTC TRBV3-1/TRBV3-2 . TRBD2 TRBJ2-1
CAWSPQGSATGELFF TGTGCCTGGAGTCCACAGGGATCCGCCACCGGGGAGCTGTTTTTT TRBV30 . . TRBJ2-2
CASSLNFLSGANVLTF TGTGCCAGCAGCCTAAATTTCCTCTCTGGGGCCAACGTCCTGACTTTC TRBV5-6 . . TRBJ2-6
CASRPSGLEFYEQYF TGTGCCAGCAGACCTAGCGGGCTCGAGTTCTACGAGCAGTACTTC TRBV7-2 once TRBD2 TRBJ2-7
CASRERAGANVLTF TGTGCCAGCAGGGAGAGGGCTGGGGCCAACGTCCTGACTTTC TRBV28 . . TRBJ2-6
CASSRISGVGTGELFF TGTGCCAGCAGTCGAATCTCGGGAGTAGGCACCGGGGAGCTGTTTTTT TRBV2 . . TRBJ2-2
CASSLAAAYGYTF TGTGCCAGCAGCCTAGCGGCCGCCTATGGCTACACCTTC TRBV5-8 . . TRBJ1-2
CASSFTSGSHNEQFF TGCGCCAGCAGCTTTACTAGCGGTTCCCACAATGAGCAGTTCTTC TRBV5-1 once TRBD2 TRBJ2-1
CASSYEQGYTDTQYF TGTGCCAGCAGTTACGAACAGGGGTACACAGATACGCAGTATTTT TRBV6-6 once TRBD1 TRBJ2-3
CASSRELTSYEQYF TGTGCCAGCAGCCGTGAATTAACTTCCTACGAGCAGTACTTC TRBV7-2 . . TRBJ2-7
CSASKEGLTDTQYF TGCAGTGCTAGTAAGGAGGGCCTCACAGATACGCAGTATTTT TRBV20-1 once . TRBJ2-3
CASSRESRFQETQYF TGCGCCAGCAGCCGCGAGTCCCGCTTTCAAGAGACCCAGTACTTC TRBV5-1 . . TRBJ2-5
CSASKQVAGNTIYF TGCAGTGCTAGTAAACAGGTAGCTGGAAACACCATATATTTT TRBV20-1 . . TRBJ1-3
CASSLLGQGLHF TGTGCCAGCAGCCTACTTGGACAGGGGTTACATTTT TRBV28 . TRBD1 TRBJ1-3
CASSQYTSGRFNYNEQFF TGCGCCAGCAGCCAATACACTAGCGGGAGATTTAACTACAATGAGCAGTTCTTC TRBV4-1 few TRBD2 TRBJ2-1
CASSLAINQPQHF TGCGCCAGCAGCTTGGCCATTAATCAGCCCCAGCATTTT TRBV5-1 . . TRBJ1-5
CASSLESSYNEQFF TGCGCCAGCAGCTTGGAGAGCTCCTACAATGAGCAGTTCTTC TRBV5-1 . . TRBJ2-1
CASSQARVPNSPLHF TGCGCCAGCAGCCAAGCTCGGGTACCAAATTCACCCCTCCACTTT TRBV4-3 . . TRBJ1-6
CASSSRDRGEQYF TGTGCCAGCAGCAGCAGGGACAGGGGGGAGCAGTACTTC TRBV11-3 . TRBD1 TRBJ2-7
CASSSYLNTGELFF TGCGCCAGCAGCTCCTACCTTAACACCGGGGAGCTGTTTTTT TRBV5-1 . . TRBJ2-2
CASRSGGAVNTEAFF TGTGCCAGCAGATCAGGGGGCGCGGTGAACACTGAAGCTTTCTTT TRBV27 . TRBD1 TRBJ1-1
CASSLDRVRNEQYF TGTGCCAGCAGTTTGGACAGGGTGAGAAACGAGCAGTACTTC TRBV28 . TRBD1 TRBJ2-7
CASSTDGLAGPYEQYF TGTGCCAGCAGTACCGACGGACTAGCGGGTCCCTACGAGCAGTACTTC TRBV27 once TRBD2 TRBJ2-7
CSVTGVSTDTQYF TGCAGCGTGACGGGGGTTAGCACAGATACGCAGTATTTT TRBV29-1 . . TRBJ2-3
CASSDRGNTEAFF TGCGCCAGCAGTGACAGGGGGAACACTGAAGCTTTCTTT TRBV10-2 . . TRBJ1-1
CASSLSDRGRGNTIYF TGTGCCAGCAGTCTCTCTGACAGGGGGCGAGGAAACACCATATATTTT TRBV25-1 . TRBD1 TRBJ1-3
CASSRPGGAGELFF TGCGCCAGCAGCCGTCCTGGAGGGGCCGGGGAGCTGTTTTTT TRBV4-3 . . TRBJ2-2
CASSLGAPLMNTEAFF TGTGCCAGCAGCTTGGGGGCCCCGCTTATGAACACTGAAGCTTTCTTT TRBV5-8 . . TRBJ1-1
CAYRDSFYSNQPQHF TGTGCCTATAGGGACAGCTTTTATAGCAATCAGCCCCAGCATTTT TRBV30 . TRBD1 TRBJ1-5
CASSHGTGSSGELFF TGCGCCAGCAGCCATGGGACAGGGTCGTCCGGGGAGCTGTTTTTT TRBV5-1 . TRBD1 TRBJ2-2
CASSRDRAPYGYTF TGTGCCAGCAGCCGGGACAGGGCCCCCTATGGCTACACCTTC TRBV5-5 . TRBD1 TRBJ1-2
CATLRRVLHF TGTGCCACACTCAGGCGGGTCTTGCATTTT TRBV28 . . TRBJ1-5
CASSHRGAGNTIYF TGTGCCAGCAGTCACAGGGGTGCTGGAAACACCATATATTTT TRBV28 . TRBD1 TRBJ1-3
CASSRRRDREGDNEQFF TGTGCCAGCAGTAGACGCCGGGACAGGGAAGGGGACAATGAGCAGTTCTTC TRBV2 . TRBD1 TRBJ2-1